This T cell receptor (beta chain) was sequenced in a study of T cell repertoires in cytomegalovirus infection. TCRdb re-derived calls from the reads in MiXCR, one entry per CDR3 protein. This table has about 97,000 distinct CDR3 sequences, more than 15% appearing once. Trimming took 1 base from V and 7 from J, leaving 6 bases between them. The CDR3 is made up of 13 amino acids. CDR1 and CDR2 from the germline V gene are SGHDT and YYEEEE. This clonotype showed up just a few times. The chain uses TRBV5-6 and TRBJ1-6, with unresolved D. This TCR was recovered from a human donor in good health (CMV status not recorded). Some clones in this sample may be carry-over from other donors' samples. Specimen: PBMCs. The CDR3 reads CASSLQDNSPLHF. The DNA for the CDR3 is TGTGCCAGCAGCTTGCAAGACAATTCACCCCTCCACTTT.